The next 13 T cell receptor beta chains were all read from a single sample in a study of PD-1 blockade in classical Hodgkin lymphoma. Each patient's relapse followed autologous stem cell transplantation, and brentuximab vedotin exposure varied. Using immunoSEQ multiplex PCR, the repertoire was profiled, and TCRdb retains in-frame clones only, with some absent. The table includes about 22,000 clones, approximately 80% detected once. The input for sequencing was peripheral blood mononuclear cells (PBMCs), taken before the second cycle of nivolumab. These TCRs come from a human donor with classical Hodgkin lymphoma.

The J gene is TRBJ2-1, the V gene TRBV4-1; D not resolved. The CDR3 runs 13 residues. V was cut by 0 bases and J by 2 bases, with 2 bases left in between. Germline lookup yields CDR1 MGHRA and CDR2 YSYEKL. In DNA, the CDR3 is TGCGCCAGCAGCCAAGACGCCTACAATGAGCAGTTCTTC. It codes for CASSQDAYNEQFF.

The chain carries TRBV19 and TRBJ2-5, with 7 bases identical to TRBD2. J lost 5 bases, V lost 10 bases, and 37 bases had no gene match. The CDR3 loop spans 22 amino acids. CDR1 LNHDA and CDR2 SQIVND come from the germline V gene (reference sequence). CDR3: CATPHGGLLIRVDTPQTETQYF. The CDR3 bases are TGTGCCACCCCCCATGGGGGACTATTAATCCGTGTGGACACACCACAAACGGAGACCCAGTACTTC. Based on the CDR3 plus reference TRBV19 and TRBJ2-5, the full variable domain is DGGITQSPKYLFRKEGQNVTLSCEQNLNHDAMYWYRQDPGQGLRLIYYSQIVNDFQKGDIAEGYSVSREKKESFPLTVTSAQKNPTAFYLCATPHGGLLIRVDTPQTETQYFGPGTRLLVL.

The chain joins TRBV5-1 to TRBJ1-4; TRBD1 might be the D (5 bases). V was pared by 6 bases and J by 0 bases, with 15 bases between. Germline CDR1 and CDR2: SGHRS and YFSETQ. This CDR3 comprises 16 residues. The CDR3 region has the DNA TGCGCCAGCACCCCCGGGGGATCAACAACTAATGAAAAACTGTTTTTT. It yields the protein CASTPGGSTTNEKLFF. The full variable domain, in which reference TRBV5-1 and TRBJ1-4 provide the parts outside the CDR3, is KAGVTQTPRYLIKTRGQQVTLSCSPISGHRSVSWYQQTPGQGLQFLFEYFSETQRNKGNFPGRFSGRQFSNSRSEMNVSTLELGDSALYLCASTPGGSTTNEKLFFGSGTQLSVL.

This clone is classed as medium-sized. The rearrangement uses TRBV28 and TRBJ2-6; no clear D. CDR3 size: 15 residues. Germline CDR1 is MDHEN and CDR2 is SYDVKM. Trimming took 3 bases from V and 0 from J, leaving 6 bases between them. The CDR3 DNA reads as TGTGCCAGCAGTTTGGGGTTCTCTGGGGCCAACGTCCTGACTTTC. Its protein product is CASSLGFSGANVLTF. Full variable domain (remainder filled in from reference TRBV28 and TRBJ2-6): DVKVTQSSRYLVKRTGEKVFLECVQDMDHENMFWYRQDPGLGLRLIYFSYDVKMKEKGDIPEGYSVSREKKERFSLILESASTNQTSMYLCASSLGFSGANVLTFGAGSRLTVL.

This clone was seen just once. This chain joins TRBV11-2 and TRBJ2-7, with TRBD2 as a possible D gene (6 bases). Germline V CDR1 and CDR2: SGHAT, FQNNGV. The V and J ends lost 1 base and 0 bases respectively, with 19 bases between them. CDR3 length: 18 residues. This CDR3 reads CASSLALSWRDSSYEQYF. In DNA, the CDR3 is TGTGCCAGCAGCTTAGCCCTATCCTGGCGGGATTCCTCCTACGAGCAGTACTTC.

V and J are TRBV7-6 and TRBJ2-3, with 8 bases identical to TRBD1. Germline V gives CDR1 SGHVS, CDR2 FNYEAQ. The length of the CDR3 is 16 residues. The ends lost 5 bases at V and 2 bases at J; junction bases unmatched: 9. CDR3 sequence (DNA): TGTGCCAGCAGCCGATCTACAGGGGGATACACAGATACGCAGTATTTT. Amino acids: CASSRSTGGYTDTQYF.

The gene calls are TRBV6-1 and TRBJ2-1; D is unclear. CDR1 is MNHNS, CDR2 SASEGT, per germline. The ends were cut back, 7 bases at V and 5 bases at J, with 18 bases in the middle. The CDR3 has 15 residues. The CDR3 DNA is TGTGCCAGCACCTTTGAATGGGCCCCCAACAATGAGCAGTTCTTC. Translated, it gives CASTFEWAPNNEQFF.

This chain links TRBV5-1 with TRBJ1-4, with D possibly matching TRBD1 (5 bases). V lost 4 bases to trimming and J lost 5 bases, with 12 bases between them. The CDR3 spans 14 residues. Germline V CDR1 and CDR2: SGHRS, YFSETQ. The CDR3 coding sequence is TGCGCCAGCAGCCCAGGGAGCCCGAATGAAAAACTGTTTTTT. Translation: CASSPGSPNEKLFF.

The chain has TRBV30 and TRBJ1-2; D gene unclear. V lost 3 bases and J lost 0, with 11 bases in between. This CDR3 is 14 amino acids long. Germline-derived CDR1 and CDR2 are GTSNPN and SVGIG (reference sequence). CDR3 amino acids: CAWSPRVSNYGYTF. The CDR3 nucleotides read TGTGCCTGGAGCCCTAGGGTTTCTAACTATGGCTACACCTTC.

This sequence joins TRBV7-2 and TRBJ1-1, with D hard to call. CDR1 SGHTA and CDR2 FQGNSA come from the germline V gene. Trimming pared 4 bases from V and 4 bases from J, leaving 10 bases between. The CDR3 has 13 residues. The CDR3 loop reads CASSSSWGTEAFF. The CDR3 DNA is TGTGCCAGCAGCTCCTCATGGGGCACTGAAGCTTTCTTT.

This clone is medium-sized in the sample. The chain couples TRBV4-1 to TRBJ1-4, with D unclear. V lost 0 bases and J lost 16, with 15 bases in between. The CDR3 spans 13 residues. CDR1 is MGHRA, CDR2 YSYEKL, per germline. CDR3 coding DNA: TGCGCCAGCAGCCAAGAGGGTCCCCCTGGTTCGTTTTTT. Translating it yields CASSQEGPPGSFF.

This chain links TRBV15 with TRBJ2-7, with D possibly TRBD2 on 5 matching bases. V was trimmed by 5 bases and J by 3 bases, leaving 5 bases between them. The CDR3 consists of 11 residues. The germline gives CDR1 LNHNV, CDR2 YYDKDF (reference sequence). The CDR3 reads CATSEGYEQYF. DNA of the CDR3: TGTGCCACCAGCGAGGGCTACGAGCAGTACTTC. Together with reference TRBV15 and TRBJ2-7, the CDR3 gives the full variable domain: DAMVIQNPRYQVTQFGKPVTLSCSQTLNHNVMYWYQQKSSQAPKLLFHYYDKDFNNEADTPDNFQSRRPNTSFCFLDIRSPGLGDTAMYLCATSEGYEQYFGPGTRLTVT.

The chain joins TRBV19 to TRBJ2-1; D may match TRBD1 or TRBD2 (5 bases each). Germline CDR1 and CDR2: LNHDA and SQIVND (reference sequence). Trimming cost V 3 bases and J 5 bases, with 14 bases left between them. The CDR3 covers 15 residues. The CDR3 spells CASSIIQGRNNEQFF. The CDR3 region has the DNA TGTGCCAGTAGTATCATCCAGGGACGGAACAATGAGCAGTTCTTC.